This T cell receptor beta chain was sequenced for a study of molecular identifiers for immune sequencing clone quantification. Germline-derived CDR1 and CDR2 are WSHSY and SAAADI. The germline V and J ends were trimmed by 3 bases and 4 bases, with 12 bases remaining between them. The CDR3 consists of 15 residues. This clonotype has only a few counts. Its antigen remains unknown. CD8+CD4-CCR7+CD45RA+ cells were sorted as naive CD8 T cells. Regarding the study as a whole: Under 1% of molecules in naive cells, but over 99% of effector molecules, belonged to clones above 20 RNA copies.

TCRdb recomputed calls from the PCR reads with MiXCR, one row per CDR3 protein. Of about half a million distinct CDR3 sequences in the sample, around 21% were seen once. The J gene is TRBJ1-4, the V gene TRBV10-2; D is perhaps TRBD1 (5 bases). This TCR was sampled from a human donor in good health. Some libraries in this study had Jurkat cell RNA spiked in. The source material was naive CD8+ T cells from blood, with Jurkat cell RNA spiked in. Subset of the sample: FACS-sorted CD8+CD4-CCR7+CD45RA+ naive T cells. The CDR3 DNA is TGCGCCAGCAGTGAAACCGGGACTTTTAATGAAAAACTGTTTTTT. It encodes CASSETGTFNEKLFF.